Reported below is one T cell receptor (beta chain). It has no known antigen specificity. The input lacks base qualities; no much larger clone sits a single base away. Receptor libraries were prepared by the immunoSEQ multiplex PCR assay. Here the immuneACCESS table is served through TCRdb, limited to in-frame sequences with V and J called. Missing clones are a known gap in these copies; in checked studies unresolved V genes cover under half, and the rest lacks a known reason. The sample table lists about 610,000 clones, over 75% of them with a count of one. Of the sample, over 0.008% is held by the ten largest clones. The data derive from a study of shared T cell receptors in the human thymus (dated by TCRdb to about 2021). Some background on the complete study: The study investigated the way shared, self-reactive T-cell receptor alpha chains are produced in the human thymus.

As encoded in the germline V gene, CDR1 is MRHNA while CDR2 is SNTAGT. Counted from cysteine to phenylalanine, this CDR3 has 16 amino acids. Here the CDR3 DNA is all that survives: 48 bases in frame from base 1. V lost 2 bases and J lost 2 bases; the stretch between them is 14 bases long. This sample also appeared in a second study, on human thymus T cells. According to the second study: Donors were immunologically healthy infants undergoing open corrective cardiac surgery for congenital heart defects in Finland. Thymus tissue was collected as surgical resects that were removed during corrective cardiac surgery. V and J gene segment usage appeared biased in both thymic and peripheral blood repertoires. The related research found that thymic TCR repertoires overlapped highly between unrelated individuals. TCR alpha and beta repertoires from roughly eight infant thymus samples and four related peripheral blood samples were characterized in the study. The cohort included over five male and a couple of female infants, with donor ages spanning 7 to 244 days. Thymocytes were released mechanically from tissue and stored at -70 °C as pellets of roughly 8.5-32 million cells. Genomic DNA was extracted from frozen cell pellets with a QIAsymphony instrument. TCRB and TCRAD loci were amplified from a standardized quantity of quality-controlled genomic DNA using the immunoSEQ multiplex PCR assay. The amplicons covered the V(D)J region and were long enough to include the CDR3 and to identify the V and J genes. Through the commercial immunoSEQ service, the amplicons were sequenced on an Illumina platform. Primer bias and sequencing errors were corrected using previously described methods, and TCRAD and TCRB definitions followed the IMGT database. Analysis of the repertoires was done with immunoSEQ Analyzer 3.0 and VDJTools and included basic statistics, V/J segment usage, diversity estimates, rarefaction and pairwise overlap. Diversity was estimated with Chao1, ChaoE, Efron-Thisted, Shannon and inverse Simpson indices, and also on datasets down-sampled to the smallest sample. Repertoire overlap used strict matching of CDR3 nucleotide sequence, V gene and J gene, with Jaccard-based multidimensional scaling clustering. Thymus samples yielded on average roughly 800,000 unique TCRB clonotypes, compared with about 80,000 from blood samples.

The sequence was collected from a boy younger than two with a congenital heart defect. Donor details come from another sample of the same person, matched by shared clones. The receptor chain draws on TRBV6-4 and TRBJ2-3, with the D gene not confidently named. Sequencing was performed on thymocytes. The nucleotide sequence is TGTGCCAGCAGTGACGACCTGAGGATTGACACAGATACGCAGTATTTT. Its coded protein is CASSDDLRIDTDTQYF.